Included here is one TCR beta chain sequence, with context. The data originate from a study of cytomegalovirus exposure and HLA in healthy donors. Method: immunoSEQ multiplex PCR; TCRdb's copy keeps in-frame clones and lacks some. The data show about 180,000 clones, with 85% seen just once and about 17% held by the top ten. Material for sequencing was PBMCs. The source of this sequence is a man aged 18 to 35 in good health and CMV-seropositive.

CDR3 protein: CASSVASGGINEQFF. CDR3 sequence (DNA): TGTGCCAGCAGCGTAGCAAGCGGGGGAATTAATGAGCAGTTCTTC. The chain uses TRBV9 and TRBJ2-1; TRBD2 aligns across 8 bases. The V gene end was trimmed by 0 bases and the J gene end by 7 bases; junction bases not matched to a gene: 6. This CDR3 region has 15 residues. Germline values: CDR1 SGDLS, CDR2 YYNGEE.